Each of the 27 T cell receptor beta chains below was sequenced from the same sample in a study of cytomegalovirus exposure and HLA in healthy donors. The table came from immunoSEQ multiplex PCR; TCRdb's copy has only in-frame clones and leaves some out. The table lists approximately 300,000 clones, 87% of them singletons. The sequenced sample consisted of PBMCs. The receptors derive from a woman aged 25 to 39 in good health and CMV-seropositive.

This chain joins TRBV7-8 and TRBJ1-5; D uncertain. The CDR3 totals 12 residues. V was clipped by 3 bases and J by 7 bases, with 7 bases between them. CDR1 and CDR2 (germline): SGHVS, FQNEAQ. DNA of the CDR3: TGTGCCAGCAGCTTCCTTTCCCAGCCCCAGCATTTT. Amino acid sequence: CASSFLSQPQHF. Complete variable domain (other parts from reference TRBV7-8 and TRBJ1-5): GAGVSQSPRYKVAKRGQDVALRCDPISGHVSLFWYQQALGQGPEFLTYFQNEAQLDKSGLPSDRFFAERPEGSVSTLKIQRTQQEDSAVYLCASSFLSQPQHFGDGTRLSIL.

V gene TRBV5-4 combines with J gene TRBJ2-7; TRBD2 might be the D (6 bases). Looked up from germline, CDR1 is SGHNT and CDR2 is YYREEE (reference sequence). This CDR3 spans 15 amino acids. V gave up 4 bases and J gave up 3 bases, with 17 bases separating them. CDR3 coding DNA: TGTGCCAGCAGCCCGGGACGCGGGAATGTCTACGAGCAGTACTTC. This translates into CASSPGRGNVYEQYF. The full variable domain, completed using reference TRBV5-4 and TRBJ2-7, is ETGVTQSPTHLIKTRGQQVTLRCSSQSGHNTVSWYQQALGQGPQFIFQYYREEENGRGNFPPRFSGLQFPNYSSELNVNALELDDSALYLCASSPGRGNVYEQYFGPGTRLTVT.

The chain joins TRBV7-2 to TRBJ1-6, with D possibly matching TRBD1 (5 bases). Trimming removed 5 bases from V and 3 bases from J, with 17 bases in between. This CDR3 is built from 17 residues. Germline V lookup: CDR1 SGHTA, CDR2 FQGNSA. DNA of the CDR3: TGTGCCAGCAGCCTTCTCGACAGTAACTACTATAATTCACCCCTCCACTTT. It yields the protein CASSLLDSNYYNSPLHF.

The CDR3 is CASSFQHGLNTEAFF. CDR3 bases: TGTGCCAGCAGTTTTCAACATGGATTAAATACTGAAGCTTTCTTT. J is TRBJ1-1 and V is TRBV6-5; D gene ambiguous. Germline V gene sequence: CDR1 MNHEY, CDR2 SVGAGI. Trimming stripped 4 bases from V and 5 bases from J, with 17 bases between. This CDR3 contains 15 residues.

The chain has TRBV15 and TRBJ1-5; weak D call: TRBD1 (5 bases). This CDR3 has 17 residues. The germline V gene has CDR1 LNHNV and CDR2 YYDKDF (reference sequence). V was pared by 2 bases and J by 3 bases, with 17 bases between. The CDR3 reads CATSRPTAGRFNQPQHF. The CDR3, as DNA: TGTGCCACCAGCAGACCTACGGCGGGACGGTTCAATCAGCCCCAGCATTTT.

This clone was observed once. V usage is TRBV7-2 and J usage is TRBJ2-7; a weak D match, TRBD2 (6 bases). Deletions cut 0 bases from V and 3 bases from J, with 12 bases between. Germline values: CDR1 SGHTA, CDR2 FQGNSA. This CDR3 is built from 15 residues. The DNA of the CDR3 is TGTGCCAGCAGCTTAGCGCGCGGACTAAACTACGAGCAGTACTTC. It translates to CASSLARGLNYEQYF.

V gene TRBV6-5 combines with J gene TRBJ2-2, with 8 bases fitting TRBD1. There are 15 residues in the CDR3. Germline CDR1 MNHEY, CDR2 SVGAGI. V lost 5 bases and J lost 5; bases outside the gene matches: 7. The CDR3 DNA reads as TGTGCCAGCAGTCGACAGGGGAGTGTGACCGGGGAGCTGTTTTTT. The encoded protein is CASSRQGSVTGELFF.

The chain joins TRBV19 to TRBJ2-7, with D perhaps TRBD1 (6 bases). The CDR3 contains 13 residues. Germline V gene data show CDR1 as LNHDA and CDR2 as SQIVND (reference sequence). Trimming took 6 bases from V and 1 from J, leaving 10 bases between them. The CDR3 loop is CASSPGESYEQYF. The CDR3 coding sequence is TGTGCCAGTAGCCCAGGGGAGTCCTACGAGCAGTACTTC.

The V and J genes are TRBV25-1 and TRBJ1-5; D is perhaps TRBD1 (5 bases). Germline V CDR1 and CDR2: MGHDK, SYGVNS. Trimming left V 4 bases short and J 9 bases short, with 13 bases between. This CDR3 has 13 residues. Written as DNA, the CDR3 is TGTGCCAGCAGTGCCCGGGACCGCGGGCCCCAGCATTTT. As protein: CASSARDRGPQHF.

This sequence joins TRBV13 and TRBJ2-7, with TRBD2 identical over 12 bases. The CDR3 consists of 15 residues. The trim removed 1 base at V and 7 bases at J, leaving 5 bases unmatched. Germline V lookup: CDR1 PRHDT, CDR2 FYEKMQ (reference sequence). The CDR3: CASSLATSGREEQYF. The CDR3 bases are TGTGCCAGCAGCTTAGCGACTAGCGGGAGAGAGGAGCAGTACTTC.

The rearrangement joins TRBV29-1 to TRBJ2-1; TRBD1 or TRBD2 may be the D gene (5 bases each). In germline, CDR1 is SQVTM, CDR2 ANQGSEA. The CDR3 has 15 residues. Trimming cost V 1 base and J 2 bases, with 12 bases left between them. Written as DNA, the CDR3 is TGCAGCGTTGAAGGGGACCCGCTGGCCTACAATGAGCAGTTCTTC. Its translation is CSVEGDPLAYNEQFF.

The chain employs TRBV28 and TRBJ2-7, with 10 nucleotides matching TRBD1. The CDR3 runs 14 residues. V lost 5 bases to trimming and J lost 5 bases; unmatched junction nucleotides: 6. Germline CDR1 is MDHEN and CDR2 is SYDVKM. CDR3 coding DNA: TGTGCCAGCAGTCCCATAGGGACAGGGGACGAGCAGTACTTC. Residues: CASSPIGTGDEQYF.

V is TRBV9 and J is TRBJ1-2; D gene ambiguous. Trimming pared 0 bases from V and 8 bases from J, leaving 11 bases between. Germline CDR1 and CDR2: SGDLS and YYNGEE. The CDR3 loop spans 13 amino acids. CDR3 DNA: TGTGCCAGCAGCGTAGAGGGCCGGTCGGGCTACACCTTC. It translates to CASSVEGRSGYTF.

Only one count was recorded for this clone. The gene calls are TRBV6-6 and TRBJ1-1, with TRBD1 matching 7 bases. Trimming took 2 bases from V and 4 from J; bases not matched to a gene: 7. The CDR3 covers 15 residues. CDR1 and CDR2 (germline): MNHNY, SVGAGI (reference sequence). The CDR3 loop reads CASSYRQGSGTEAFF. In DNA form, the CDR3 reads TGTGCCAGCAGTTACCGACAGGGATCGGGCACTGAAGCTTTCTTT.

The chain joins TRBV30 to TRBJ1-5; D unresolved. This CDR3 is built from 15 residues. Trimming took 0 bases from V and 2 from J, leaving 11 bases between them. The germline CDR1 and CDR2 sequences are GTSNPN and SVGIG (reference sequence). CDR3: CAWSVPGFGNQPQHF. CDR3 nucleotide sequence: TGTGCCTGGAGTGTACCCGGGTTTGGCAATCAGCCCCAGCATTTT.

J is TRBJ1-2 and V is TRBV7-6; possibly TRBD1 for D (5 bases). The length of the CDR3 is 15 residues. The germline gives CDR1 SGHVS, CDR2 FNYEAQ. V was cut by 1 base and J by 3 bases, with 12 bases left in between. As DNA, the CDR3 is TGTGCCAGCAGCTTAGGGGACGGAGGGTACTATGGCTACACCTTC. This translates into CASSLGDGGYYGYTF.

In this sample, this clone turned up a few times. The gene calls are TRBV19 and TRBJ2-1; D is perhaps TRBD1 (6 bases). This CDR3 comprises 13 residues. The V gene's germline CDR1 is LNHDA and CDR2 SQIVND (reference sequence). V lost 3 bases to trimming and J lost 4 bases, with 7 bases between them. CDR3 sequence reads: CASSMQGYNEQFF. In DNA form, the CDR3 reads TGTGCCAGTAGTATGCAGGGGTACAATGAGCAGTTCTTC.

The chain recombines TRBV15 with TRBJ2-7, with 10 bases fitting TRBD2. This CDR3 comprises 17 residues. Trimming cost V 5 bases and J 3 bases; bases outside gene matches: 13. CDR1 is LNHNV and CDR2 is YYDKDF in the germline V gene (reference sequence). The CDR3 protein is CATSVKGIAGGLYEQYF. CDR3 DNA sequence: TGTGCCACCAGCGTCAAGGGGATAGCGGGGGGTCTCTACGAGCAGTACTTC.

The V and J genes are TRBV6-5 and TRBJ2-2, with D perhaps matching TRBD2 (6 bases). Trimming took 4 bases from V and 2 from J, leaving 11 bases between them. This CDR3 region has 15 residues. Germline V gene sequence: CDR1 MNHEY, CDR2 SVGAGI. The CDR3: CASSFGGDNTGELFF. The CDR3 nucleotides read TGTGCCAGCAGTTTCGGCGGGGATAACACCGGGGAGCTGTTTTTT.

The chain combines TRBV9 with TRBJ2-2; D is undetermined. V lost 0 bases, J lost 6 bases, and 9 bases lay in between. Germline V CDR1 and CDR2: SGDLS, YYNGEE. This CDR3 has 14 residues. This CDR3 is CASSVATGSGELFF. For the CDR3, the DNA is TGTGCCAGCAGCGTAGCTACCGGTTCCGGGGAGCTGTTTTTT.

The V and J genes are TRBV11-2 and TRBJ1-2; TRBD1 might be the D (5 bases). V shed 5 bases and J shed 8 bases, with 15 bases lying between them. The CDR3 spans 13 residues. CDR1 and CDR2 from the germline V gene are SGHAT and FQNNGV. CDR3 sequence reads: CASSRGDPWGYTF. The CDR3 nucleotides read TGTGCCAGCAGCCGTGGGGACCCTTGGGGCTACACCTTC.

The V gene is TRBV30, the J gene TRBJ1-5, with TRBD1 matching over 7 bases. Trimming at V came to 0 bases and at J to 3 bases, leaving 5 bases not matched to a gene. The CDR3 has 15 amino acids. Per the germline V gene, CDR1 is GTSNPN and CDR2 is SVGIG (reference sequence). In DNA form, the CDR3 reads TGTGCCTGGAGTGTAGGAGGGGGCTTCAATCAGCCCCAGCATTTT. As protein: CAWSVGGGFNQPQHF.

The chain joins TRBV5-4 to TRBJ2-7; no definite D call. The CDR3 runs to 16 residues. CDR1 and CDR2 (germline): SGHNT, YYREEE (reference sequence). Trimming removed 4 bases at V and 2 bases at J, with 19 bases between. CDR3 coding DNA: TGTGCCAGCAGCCGACCTAAGGGTACGGCCACCTACGAGCAGTACTTC. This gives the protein CASSRPKGTATYEQYF.

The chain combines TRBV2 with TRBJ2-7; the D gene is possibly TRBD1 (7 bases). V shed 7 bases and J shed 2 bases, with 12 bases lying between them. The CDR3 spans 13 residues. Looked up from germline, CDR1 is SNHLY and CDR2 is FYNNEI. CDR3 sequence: CASKGGGPYEQYF. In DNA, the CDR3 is TGTGCCAGCAAAGGAGGGGGCCCCTACGAGCAGTACTTC.

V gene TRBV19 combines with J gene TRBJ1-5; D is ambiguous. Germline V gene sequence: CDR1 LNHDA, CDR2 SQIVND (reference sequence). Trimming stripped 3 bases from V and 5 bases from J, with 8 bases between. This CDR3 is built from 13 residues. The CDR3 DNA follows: TGTGCCAGTAGTATCGATACCGATCAGCCCCAGCATTTT. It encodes CASSIDTDQPQHF.

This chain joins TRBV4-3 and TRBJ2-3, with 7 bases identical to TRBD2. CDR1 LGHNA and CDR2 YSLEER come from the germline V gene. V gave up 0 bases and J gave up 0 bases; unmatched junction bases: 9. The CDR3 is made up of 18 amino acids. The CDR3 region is CASSQDAGVATSTDTQYF. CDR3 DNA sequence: TGCGCCAGCAGCCAAGATGCGGGGGTCGCTACTAGCACAGATACGCAGTATTTT.

CDR3 amino acids: CASSLLGTANYGYTF. CDR3 sequence (DNA): TGTGCCAGCAGTTTATTGGGGACAGCAAACTATGGCTACACCTTC. The gene calls are TRBV27 and TRBJ1-2; 7 positions match TRBD1. The trim removed 1 base at V and 2 bases at J, leaving 4 bases unmatched. CDR1 and CDR2 (germline): MNHEY, SMNVEV (reference sequence). The CDR3 is 15 residues long.